These 18 T cell receptor beta chains were sequenced from one sample in a study of regulatory dendritic cells for organ transplantation. Measured with immunoSEQ multiplex PCR; TCRdb has only the in-frame clones, and not every one. The data contain 5,000 to 6,500 clones, roughly 61% of them singletons. What was sequenced was memory CD8+ T cells from blood. The subset: CD45RO+ memory T cells. The receptors were gathered from a human donor in good health.

The J gene is TRBJ2-3, the V gene TRBV10-3; TRBD2 matches 8 bases. This CDR3 has 14 residues. Germline V gene data show CDR1 as ENHRY and CDR2 as SYGVKD. J was trimmed by 0 bases and V by 6 bases; bases with no gene match: 2. CDR3 region: CAISAGGSTDTQYF. CDR3 coding DNA: TGTGCCATCAGCGCGGGGGGTAGCACAGATACGCAGTATTTT.

The chain links TRBV5-1 to TRBJ2-5, with D tentatively TRBD1 (6 bases). Germline CDR1 is SGHRS and CDR2 is YFSETQ. V was clipped by 5 bases and J by 5 bases, with 16 bases between them. This CDR3 comprises 14 residues. CDR3 region: CASSPLGAWETQYF. The CDR3, as DNA: TGCGCCAGCAGTCCCCTGGGGGCTTGGGAGACCCAGTACTTC.

This rearrangement joins TRBV7-8 to TRBJ2-2; TRBD1 agrees at 8 bases. Germline-derived CDR1 and CDR2 are SGHVS and FQNEAQ. J gave up 3 bases and V 1 base, and 4 bases lay outside the gene matches. The CDR3 has 16 residues. This CDR3 reads CASSLVGQGYTGELFF. In DNA, the CDR3 is TGTGCCAGCAGCTTAGTTGGACAGGGCTACACCGGGGAGCTGTTTTTT.

In nucleotides, the CDR3 is TGCAGCGTTGAAGACCCGACTAGCGGGCTTTACAATGAGCAGTTCTTC. Translated: CSVEDPTSGLYNEQFF. This chain connects TRBV29-1 to TRBJ2-1, with 10 bases that match TRBD2. The junction had 6 bases not matched to a gene; V was cut back by 0 bases and J by 4 bases. CDR3 length: 16 amino acids. CDR1 is SQVTM, CDR2 ANQGSEA, per germline.

The genes are TRBV4-1 and TRBJ2-3, with D perhaps TRBD2 (5 bases). The CDR3 spans 15 residues. The V and J ends lost 0 bases and 4 bases respectively, with 11 bases between them. The germline V gene has CDR1 MGHRA and CDR2 YSYEKL. For the CDR3, the DNA is TGCGCCAGCAGCCAAGAAACTAGTAAGGCAGATACGCAGTATTTT. It encodes CASSQETSKADTQYF.

This sequence joins TRBV7-2 and TRBJ2-2, with D possibly TRBD1 on 6 matching bases. CDR1 SGHTA and CDR2 FQGNSA come from the germline V gene. The CDR3 has 17 residues. Trimming left V 2 bases short and J 6 bases short, with 19 bases between. Written as DNA, the CDR3 is TGTGCCAGCAGCTTAAATATCCGGGCAGGGGAATCCGGGGAGCTGTTTTTT. This gives the protein CASSLNIRAGESGELFF.

The CDR3 protein is CASSAHSGGGNEQFF. The CDR3 bases are TGCGCCAGCAGCGCCCATAGCGGGGGGGGCAATGAGCAGTTCTTC. J is TRBJ2-1 and V is TRBV4-3, with 11 nucleotides matching TRBD2. CDR3 size: 15 residues. Germline loops: CDR1 LGHNA, CDR2 YSLEER. Unmatched junction bases numbered 6, after V lost 5 bases and J lost 6 bases.

This sequence joins TRBV6-5 and TRBJ2-3; TRBD2 agrees at 9 bases. CDR1 MNHEY and CDR2 SVGAGI come from the germline V gene. V was clipped by 6 bases and J by 6 bases; unmatched bases: 7. The CDR3 is made up of 14 amino acids. CDR3 loop: CASRRGGPGDTQYF. The CDR3 DNA sequence: TGTGCCAGCAGGCGGGGGGGGCCCGGGGATACGCAGTATTTT.

This chain joins TRBV7-9 and TRBJ1-1, with 10 positions matching TRBD1. V lost 3 bases and J lost 1; bases outside the gene matches: 5. The CDR3 is 16 residues long. Germline V lookup: CDR1 SEHNR, CDR2 FQNEAQ (reference sequence). In DNA form, the CDR3 reads TGTGCCAGCAGCTTTCCGACAGGGGGCGCGAACACTGAAGCTTTCTTT. It encodes CASSFPTGGANTEAFF.

This clone is medium-sized. This chain joins TRBV27 and TRBJ1-2; D unclear. Trimming removed 2 bases from V and 8 bases from J, with 21 bases in between. This CDR3 comprises 16 residues. Germline V CDR1 and CDR2: MNHEY, SMNVEV (reference sequence). The CDR3 is CASSLTFVEESRGYTF. CDR3 sequence (DNA): TGTGCCAGCAGTTTAACGTTTGTAGAGGAGTCGAGGGGCTACACCTTC.

The chain combines TRBV29-1 with TRBJ2-7; D perhaps matches TRBD1 (5 bases). CDR1 and CDR2 (germline): SQVTM, ANQGSEA. V was clipped by 3 bases and J by 3 bases, with 9 bases between them. CDR3 size: 12 residues. The CDR3 loop is CSVDGQGYEQYF. CDR3 coding DNA: TGCAGCGTTGATGGGCAGGGCTACGAGCAGTACTTC.

This clone was seen just once. The sample carries other DNA sequences with the same CDR3. The rearrangement uses TRBV20-1 and TRBJ2-7; D unclear. Germline V lookup: CDR1 DFQATT, CDR2 SNEGSKA (reference sequence). This CDR3 contains 11 residues. V was clipped by 4 bases and J by 4 bases, with 8 bases between them. CDR3 region: CSATQAYEQYF. CDR3 sequence (DNA): TGCAGTGCTACCCAGGCTTACGAGCAGTACTTC.

This chain connects TRBV27 to TRBJ1-6; D not resolved. Trimming removed 5 bases from V and 3 bases from J, with 11 bases in between. Germline V gene lookup returns CDR1 MNHEY and CDR2 SMNVEV (reference sequence). CDR3 length equals 15 residues. As DNA, the CDR3 is TGTGCCAGCAGTGCCACTTTAGTCTATAATTCACCCCTCCACTTT. Protein: CASSATLVYNSPLHF.

The V gene is TRBV25-1, the J gene TRBJ2-3; 8 bases are shared with TRBD2. Germline CDR1 reads MGHDK; CDR2 reads SYGVNS. The CDR3 is 14 residues long. V lost 3 bases to trimming and J lost 5 bases; unmatched junction nucleotides: 4. The CDR3 spells CASSDRLAIDTQYF. CDR3 coding DNA: TGTGCCAGCAGTGATCGACTAGCGATAGATACGCAGTATTTT. Full variable domain (remainder filled in from reference TRBV25-1 and TRBJ2-3): EADIYQTPRYLVIGTGKKITLECSQTMGHDKMYWYQQDPGMELHLIHYSYGVNSTEKGDLSSESTVSRIRTEHFPLTLESARPSHTSQYLCASSDRLAIDTQYFGPGTRLTVL.

The chain is built from TRBV2 and TRBJ2-3; D remains unclear. CDR1 is SNHLY, CDR2 FYNNEI, per germline. V was trimmed by 3 bases and J by 4 bases, leaving 8 bases between them. This CDR3 has 13 residues. CDR3 DNA sequence: TGTGCCAGCAGTGACATAGTGTCAGATACGCAGTATTTT. This gives the protein CASSDIVSDTQYF.

The chain uses TRBV21-1 and TRBJ1-5. TRBV21-1 is tagged as a pseudogene. The CDR3 sequence is 16 residues long. The CDR3 spells CASTGTRGDGNQPQHF. The CDR3 bases are TGTGCCAGCACGGGAACTCGGGGTGATGGCAATCAGCCCCAGCATTTT.

This CDR3 reads CASSVERASSYNEQFF. The DNA of the CDR3 is TGTGCCAGCAGCGTAGAGCGGGCTAGCTCCTACAATGAGCAGTTCTTC. The chain is built from TRBV9 and TRBJ2-1; D perhaps matches TRBD2 (6 bases). The CDR3 runs 16 residues. Germline V lookup: CDR1 SGDLS, CDR2 YYNGEE. Between the trimmed V and J ends, which lost 0 bases and 0 bases, there was a span of 10 bases.

This clone is deemed medium-sized. This sequence joins TRBV5-6 and TRBJ2-1, with a possible D match to TRBD1 (6 bases). Germline V gene sequence: CDR1 SGHDT, CDR2 YYEEEE. Trimming pared 0 bases from V and 8 bases from J, leaving 12 bases between. This CDR3 is built from 14 residues. The CDR3: CASSLGRGLDEQFF. The CDR3 DNA is TGTGCCAGCAGCTTGGGCAGGGGTCTCGATGAGCAGTTCTTC.